The sample holds a few counts of the clone carrying this T cell receptor beta chain. Its matching antigen is unknown. This record comes from a study of early T cells in non-severe SARS-CoV-2 infection. Study summary: Chains were unpaired, as sequencing was done on bulk RNA from unsorted whole blood.

Researchers attached unique molecular identifiers to individual cDNA molecules. MiXCR, applied by TCRdb to the 5' RACE reads, yields one record per CDR3 protein. This table has just under 90,000 distinct CDR3 sequences, 13% to 15% appearing once. Trimming cost V 5 bases and J 1 base; bases outside gene matches: 6. Germline V gives CDR1 ENHRY, CDR2 SYGVKD. This CDR3 contains 16 residues. Overall study findings and caveats: Sequences matched to VDJdb favored anti-spike CD8 responses, while private and CD4 specificities were missed.

Source material: whole blood. The chain has TRBV10-3 and TRBJ2-2; 8 bases line up with TRBD1. This receptor was obtained from an adult who was a healthcare worker with PCR-confirmed SARS-CoV-2 infection or an uninfected control (not recorded which). Here the CDR3 DNA reads TGTGCCATCAGTCCTCCGGGACAGGTGAACACCGGGGAGCTGTTTTTT. Amino acid sequence: CAISPPGQVNTGELFF.